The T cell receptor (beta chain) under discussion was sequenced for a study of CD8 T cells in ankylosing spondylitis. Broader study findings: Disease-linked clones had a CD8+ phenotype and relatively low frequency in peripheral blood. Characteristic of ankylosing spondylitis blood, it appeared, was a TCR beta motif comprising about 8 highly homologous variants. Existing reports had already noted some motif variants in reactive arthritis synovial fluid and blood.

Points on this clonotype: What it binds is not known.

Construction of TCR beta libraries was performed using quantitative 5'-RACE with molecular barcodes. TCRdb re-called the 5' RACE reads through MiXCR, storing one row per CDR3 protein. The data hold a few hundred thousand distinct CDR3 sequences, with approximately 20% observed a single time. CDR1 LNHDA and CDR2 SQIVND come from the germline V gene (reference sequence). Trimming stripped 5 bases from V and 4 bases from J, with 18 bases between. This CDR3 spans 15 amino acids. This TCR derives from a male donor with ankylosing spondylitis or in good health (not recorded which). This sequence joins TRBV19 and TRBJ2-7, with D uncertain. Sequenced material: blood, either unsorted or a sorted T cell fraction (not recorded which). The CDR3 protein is CASSVRHSAPYEQYF. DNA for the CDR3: TGTGCCAGTAGTGTCCGGCATTCGGCCCCGTACGAGCAGTACTTC.